The present T cell receptor (beta chain) was sequenced within a study of cytomegalovirus exposure and HLA in healthy donors. Primers included in the PCR were 60 Vbeta and 13 Jbeta primers. Some clones are missing from TCRdb's copy, which holds only in-frame ones; the method was immunoSEQ multiplex PCR. Its clone listing holds about 65,000 clones. CDR1 MNHEY and CDR2 SMNVEV come from the germline V gene (reference sequence). The V end was cut by 3 bases, the J end by 7 bases, with 7 bases between. This CDR3 has 12 residues. This sequence joins TRBV27 and TRBJ2-1; D is possibly TRBD1 (5 bases). The sample was PBMCs. The TCR was taken from a boy younger than 18 in good health and CMV-seronegative. CDR3 region: CASSLGRNEQFF. The CDR3 coding sequence is TGTGCCAGCAGTTTGGGGCGAAATGAGCAGTTCTTC.